This record concerns one TCR beta chain sequence. The junction differs from germline at one of its ends, possibly a read error. This entry comes from a study of blood T cells in healthy people across ages. The CDR3 is made up of 14 amino acids. Germline CDR1 SGDLS, CDR2 YYNGEE. Alongside a J-beta primer mix, a sample-barcoded 5' primer served in a second PCR lasting roughly 7 to 12 cycles. Tags on each cDNA molecule came from a template-switch adaptor with 12 random nucleotides. MiXCR, applied by TCRdb to the 5' RACE reads, yields one record per CDR3 protein. The table includes hundreds of thousands of distinct CDR3 sequences, approximately 49% detected once.

The chain employs TRBV9 and TRBJ2-7; weak D call: TRBD1 (6 bases). The receptor was derived from a man under 40 in good health. The material sequenced was blood. The CDR3 DNA reads as TGTGCCCGCAGCGTAGGTCCAGGGGCCTACGAGCAGTACTTC. This translates into CARSVGPGAYEQYF.